The 20 T cell receptor beta chains presented below share a single source sample, sequenced in a study of blood T cell repertoires in COVID-19. Some clones are missing from TCRdb's copy, which holds only in-frame ones; the method was immunoSEQ multiplex PCR. Here the sample spans around 200,000 clones, about nine tenths being singletons. Sequenced: PBMCs or T cells enriched from blood (not recorded which). The receptors were sampled from a woman under 30 who had recovered from COVID-19.

The rearrangement uses TRBV4-2 and TRBJ2-7, with 9 bases identical to TRBD2. Germline V gene sequence: CDR1 LGHNA, CDR2 YNFKEQ. Trimming took 1 base from V and 2 from J; bases not matched to a gene: 9. The CDR3 is 17 residues long. The CDR3 loop is CASSQVRGASGTYEQYF. Written as DNA, the CDR3 is TGTGCCAGCAGCCAAGTACGTGGGGCTAGCGGGACCTACGAGCAGTACTTC.

The chain uses TRBV12-3 or TRBV12-4 and TRBJ1-5; D is perhaps TRBD1 (5 bases). The V end was cut by 6 bases, the J end by 1 base, with 7 bases between. This CDR3 has 13 amino acids. This CDR3 reads CASSRGSNQPQHF. The CDR3 DNA sequence: TGTGCCAGCAGCCGGGGGAGCAATCAGCCCCAGCATTTT.

This clone has just one count. This chain uses TRBV9 with TRBJ1-3; D call uncertain. The V end was cut by 0 bases, the J end by 3 bases, with 7 bases between. This CDR3 is built from 14 residues. Germline CDR1 and CDR2: SGDLS and YYNGEE. The CDR3 nucleotides read TGTGCCAGCAGCGTAGATGGGAGTGGAAACACCATATATTTT. It translates to CASSVDGSGNTIYF.

V and J are TRBV28 and TRBJ1-1, with 7 bases fitting TRBD1. This CDR3 is 15 amino acids long. CDR1 is MDHEN and CDR2 is SYDVKM in the germline V gene. V trimming: 6 bases; J trimming: 2 bases; junction bases outside the gene matches: 9. The CDR3: CASSPLRTGNTEAFF. In DNA form, the CDR3 reads TGTGCCAGCAGCCCTCTGCGGACAGGCAACACTGAAGCTTTCTTT.

The chain uses TRBV5-1 and TRBJ1-3, with D uncertain. The CDR3 contains 15 residues. Trimming took off 2 bases at V and 0 bases at J, with 9 bases between the two ends. Germline assignment: CDR1 SGHRS and CDR2 YFSETQ. DNA for the CDR3: TGCGCCAGCAGCTTAGGAGGGAGCTCTGGAAACACCATATATTTT. This codes for CASSLGGSSGNTIYF.

About this clone: The junction does not match germline at one end; this may be a read error. The chain links TRBV15 to TRBJ2-7, with D perhaps matching TRBD2 (6 bases). The CDR3 covers 14 residues. Germline assignment: CDR1 LNHNV and CDR2 YYDKDF (reference sequence). This CDR3 reads CATSRGGKSFEQYF. CDR3 sequence (DNA): TGTGCCACCAGCAGGGGGGGTAAATCCTTCGAGCAGTACTTC.

This chain links TRBV4-2 with TRBJ2-7; TRBD2 agrees at 11 bases. The CDR3 consists of 18 residues. Trimming took 1 base from V and 1 from J; bases not matched to a gene: 9. CDR1 and CDR2 (germline): LGHNA, YNFKEQ. The CDR3 spells CASSQGFSGRGVSYEQYF. Here the CDR3 DNA reads TGTGCCAGCAGCCAAGGTTTTAGCGGGAGGGGGGTTTCCTACGAGCAGTACTTC.

The CDR3 DNA sequence: TGTGCCAGCAGCCAAGATGCCAGCCGCGGAGATACGCAGTATTTT. Its protein product is CASSQDASRGDTQYF. The chain has TRBV4-2 and TRBJ2-3; D remains unclear. The V end lost 0 bases, the J end lost 5 bases, and 12 bases lay between the germline ends. The CDR3 consists of 15 residues. Germline V gives CDR1 LGHNA, CDR2 YNFKEQ.

The rearrangement uses TRBV29-1 and TRBJ2-1; a possible D gene is TRBD1 (6 bases). Germline assignment: CDR1 SQVTM and CDR2 ANQGSEA. Trimming removed 1 base from V and 5 bases from J, with 12 bases in between. This CDR3 contains 14 residues. The chain's CDR3 is CSVEVAGQNNEQFF. The CDR3, as DNA: TGCAGCGTTGAAGTGGCTGGACAGAACAATGAGCAGTTCTTC.

This chain joins TRBV5-1 and TRBJ1-6, with D tentatively TRBD1 (6 bases). The CDR3 contains 16 residues. The V gene lost 0 bases and the J gene lost 10 bases, with 17 bases spanning the gap. Germline loops: CDR1 SGHRS, CDR2 YFSETQ. The CDR3 sequence: CASSLAGAPGGSPLHF. The CDR3 region has the DNA TGCGCCAGCAGCTTGGCAGGGGCACCCGGTGGGTCACCCCTCCACTTT. The full variable domain, completed using reference TRBV5-1 and TRBJ1-6, is KAGVTQTPRYLIKTRGQQVTLSCSPISGHRSVSWYQQTPGQGLQFLFEYFSETQRNKGNFPGRFSGRQFSNSRSEMNVSTLELGDSALYLCASSLAGAPGGSPLHFGNGTRLTVT.

The chain recombines TRBV28 with TRBJ2-7; D possibly corresponds to TRBD1 (6 bases). The ends were cut back, 4 bases at V and 5 bases at J, with 18 bases in the middle. The CDR3 consists of 15 residues. From germline, CDR1 is MDHEN and CDR2 SYDVKM. This chain's CDR3 is CASSSRVQGSDEQYF. The CDR3 nucleotides read TGTGCCAGCAGTTCCCGGGTACAGGGAAGCGACGAGCAGTACTTC.

This rearrangement joins TRBV27 to TRBJ1-1; 12 bases fit TRBD1. CDR1 is MNHEY, CDR2 SMNVEV, per germline (reference sequence). Unmatched junction bases numbered 9, after V lost 8 bases and J lost 11 bases. The CDR3 is 13 residues long. CDR3 nucleotide sequence: TGTGCCAGCTTCCCCGGGGACAGGGGGCCGGCTTTCTTT. Residues: CASFPGDRGPAFF.

The chain combines TRBV9 with TRBJ1-1; D is unresolved. V was pared by 0 bases and J by 1 base, with 7 bases between. Germline CDR1 reads SGDLS; CDR2 reads YYNGEE. There are 14 residues in the CDR3. This CDR3 reads CASSVGPQNTEAFF. CDR3 sequence (DNA): TGTGCCAGCAGCGTAGGCCCACAGAACACTGAAGCTTTCTTT.

The chain employs TRBV5-1 and TRBJ2-3, with 8 bases aligning to TRBD2. Germline V CDR1 and CDR2: SGHRS, YFSETQ. The CDR3 is 13 residues long. The ends lost 4 bases at V and 5 bases at J; junction bases unmatched: 3. Here the CDR3 reads CASSRTSGDTQYF. For the CDR3, the DNA is TGCGCCAGCAGCCGAACTAGCGGAGATACGCAGTATTTT.

The chain is built from TRBV28 and TRBJ2-5, with no clear D. The CDR3 runs to 11 residues. Germline-derived CDR1 and CDR2 are MDHEN and SYDVKM. V lost 6 bases, J lost 4 bases, and 6 bases lay in between. CDR3 loop: CASRRGETQYF. Here the CDR3 DNA reads TGTGCCAGCAGACGAGGAGAGACCCAGTACTTC.

The CDR3 DNA reads TGCAGCGTTGCCCTACTAGCGGGAGCTGTTGGGGAGACCCAGTACTTC. It yields the protein CSVALLAGAVGETQYF. This sequence joins TRBV29-1 and TRBJ2-5; TRBD2 matches 11 bases. The germline V gene has CDR1 SQVTM and CDR2 ANQGSEA. The CDR3 covers 16 residues. V lost 4 bases to trimming and J lost 5 bases; unmatched junction nucleotides: 12.

The J gene is TRBJ1-5, the V gene TRBV6-1; TRBD1 matches 9 bases. The ends lost 1 base at V and 6 bases at J; junction bases unmatched: 4. Germline assignment: CDR1 MNHNS and CDR2 SASEGT. The CDR3 extends over 15 amino acids. This chain's CDR3 is CASSEDGTGFQPQHF. In DNA form, the CDR3 reads TGTGCCAGCAGTGAAGACGGGACAGGGTTTCAGCCCCAGCATTTT.

CDR3 region: CSVAPGQGGETQYF. In DNA form, the CDR3 reads TGCAGCGTCGCACCGGGACAGGGAGGAGAGACCCAGTACTTC. This chain joins TRBV29-1 and TRBJ2-5; TRBD1 matches 9 bases. Germline assignment: CDR1 SQVTM and CDR2 ANQGSEA. There are 14 residues in the CDR3. V trimming: 6 bases; J trimming: 4 bases; junction bases outside the gene matches: 9.

The J gene is TRBJ2-3, the V gene TRBV21-1; TRBD1, the table's D call, lacks a check against the DNA. TRBV21-1 is recorded as a pseudogene. The CDR3 spans 12 residues. DNA of the CDR3: TGTGCCGCACAGGGGGGACAGGATACGCAGTATTTT. This encodes CAAQGGQDTQYF.

A word on this clone: An end of the junction does not agree with germline; a read error may underlie this. The rearrangement joins TRBV7-7 to TRBJ2-5, with 7 bases aligning to TRBD2. This CDR3 region has 14 residues. The germline gives CDR1 SSHAT, CDR2 FNYEAQ (reference sequence). The CDR3 sequence is CASSSLGGLETQYF. The CDR3 DNA sequence: TGTGCTAGCAGCTCCTTGGGGGGGTTGGAGACCCAGTACTTC.